This TCR beta chain was found in a study of cytomegalovirus exposure and HLA in healthy donors. PCR primers comprised 60 Vbeta and 13 Jbeta primers. Profiling relied on immunoSEQ multiplex PCR, and the TCRdb table lists in-frame clones only, not all of them. This sample's clone table lists 68,000 or so clones. V lost 8 bases, J lost 4 bases, and 19 bases lay in between. The CDR3 is 14 residues long. In germline, CDR1 is SQVTM, CDR2 ANQGSEA. The sequence came from a female donor in good health and CMV-seropositive. The sequencing input was PBMCs. J is TRBJ2-3 and V is TRBV29-1, with D possibly being TRBD2 (6 bases). The CDR3 reads CSFRGRLHADTQYF. In DNA, the CDR3 is TGCAGCTTTCGGGGGAGGCTTCACGCAGATACGCAGTATTTT.